This is a list of T cell receptor beta chains from one sample in a study of shared clonotypes between healthy human individuals. TCRdb's table, derived via immunoSEQ multiplex PCR, lists solely in-frame clones and lacks some. The sample shows about 2.3 million clones, about 90% of them seen only once. The sequencing input was naive CD4+ T cells from PBMCs. The receptors were gathered from a man aged 18 to 29 in good health. Some clones in this sample may be carry-over from other donors' samples. CDR3s include the opening cysteine and the closing phenylalanine or tryptophan. The D gene is left open where the match is weak.

v_gene,d_gene,j_gene,CDR3aa
TRBV6-5,-,TRBJ1-1,CASSPSLTEAFF
TRBV7-9,-,TRBJ2-1,CASSPGRHEQFF
TRBV7-9,-,TRBJ2-5,CASSQPRAGEETQYF
TRBV5-1,TRBD2,TRBJ2-3,CASGTSGTDTQYF
TRBV18,-,TRBJ2-4,CASSPTIGGVAKNIQYF
TRBV4-2,-,TRBJ1-1,CASSQDSRGKLNTEAFF
TRBV7-6,-,TRBJ1-3,CASSLGQPSSGNTIYF
TRBV4-1,TRBD1,TRBJ1-2,CASSVGRGRDYGYTF
TRBV28,TRBD1,TRBJ2-1,CASGYPGQNNEQFF
TRBV28,TRBD2,TRBJ2-2,CASRPTSGWAANTGELFF
TRBV28,TRBD2,TRBJ2-7,CATTPPSSGLYEQYF
TRBV9,TRBD2,TRBJ2-1,CASSVRASGHYNEQFF